Shown below are 2 T cell receptor beta chains from a single sample sequenced in a study of T cells after yellow fever vaccination. TCRdb processed the 5' RACE reads anew with MiXCR; each CDR3 protein has one entry. The sample carries 500,000 to 550,000 distinct CDR3 sequences, just over 20% recorded once. The material sequenced was PBMCs, taken about 20 days after the first yellow fever vaccination. The origin of the receptors is a young man who received the YFV17D yellow fever vaccine.

This chain joins TRBV12-3 or TRBV12-4 and TRBJ2-1; D gene ambiguous. V was trimmed by 3 bases and J by 2 bases, leaving 11 bases between them. This CDR3 has 15 amino acids. CDR3 nucleotide sequence: TGTGCCAGCAGTTTGCGAGCCAAAACCTACAATGAGCAGTTCTTC. Encoded protein: CASSLRAKTYNEQFF.

This clonotype has just a few counts. The genes are TRBV11-2 and TRBJ2-3; 13 bases match TRBD2. Looked up from germline, CDR1 is SGHAT and CDR2 is FQNNGV. The V and J ends lost 7 bases and 2 bases, in that order; junction bases with no gene match: 12. The CDR3 runs 18 residues. The CDR3 nucleotides read TGTGCCAGCATCCCCGGGGGACTAGCGGGGTCCTACACAGATACGCAGTATTTT. It specifies CASIPGGLAGSYTDTQYF.